The 29 T cell receptor beta chains below were found in one sample sequenced in a study of tumor and adjacent non-tumor tissue in lung cancer. Three rounds of nested PCR, following a modified ARM-PCR protocol, produced the TCRbeta library. MiXCR, run by TCRdb on the multiplex PCR reads, gives a single entry per CDR3 protein. The data contain 52,000 or so distinct CDR3 sequences, 74% of them singletons. RNA was extracted from bulk tissue without any cell sorting. Distant lung tissue was collected more than 3 cm away from the tumor edge. Sequenced sample: distant non-tumor lung tissue. The receptor set was obtained from a woman aged 60-75 years with non-small cell lung cancer.

This clonotype has just a few counts. A read error is possible here, since a much larger clone lies one base away. The rearrangement joins TRBV20-1 to TRBJ1-6, with unresolved D. The CDR3 has 16 amino acids. The V gene's germline CDR1 is DFQATT and CDR2 SNEGSKA (reference sequence). Trimming removed 6 bases from V and 0 bases from J, with 15 bases in between. The CDR3 DNA reads TGCAGTGCCGTAAACTCATTAAGCTCCTATAATTCACCCCTCCACTTT. This translates into CSAVNSLSSYNSPLHF.

The chain combines TRBV14 with TRBJ2-7, with 10 bases matching TRBD1. V gave up 4 bases and J gave up 10 bases; unmatched junction bases: 13. Germline V lookup: CDR1 SGHDN, CDR2 FVKESK. This CDR3 has 15 residues. In DNA form, the CDR3 reads TGTGCCAGCAGCCTCTCGGGACAGGGGAAGAACAAACAGTACTTC. It codes for CASSLSGQGKNKQYF. The full variable domain, in which reference TRBV14 and TRBJ2-7 provide the parts outside the CDR3, is EAGVTQFPSHSVIEKGQTVTLRCDPISGHDNLYWYRRVMGKEIKFLLHFVKESKQDESGMPNNRFLAERTGGTYSTLKVQPAELEDSGVYFCASSLSGQGKNKQYFGPGTRLTVT.

The chain employs TRBV6-2 or TRBV6-3 and TRBJ1-2; tentative D call: TRBD1 (5 bases). Trimming shortened V by 10 bases and J by 8 bases, and 23 bases separated the two germline ends. The length of the CDR3 is 14 residues. Germline CDR1 reads MNHEY; CDR2 reads SVGEGT. Written as DNA, the CDR3 is TGTGCCATCAACCCCCAGGAGGGGTGTAGGGGCTACACCTTC. It specifies CAINPQEGCRGYTF.

In regard to this clonotype: Just one base apart from a much larger clone, this may be a read error. The rearrangement links TRBV12-3 or TRBV12-4 to TRBJ2-7; no definite D call. The ends were cut back, 6 bases at V and 6 bases at J, with 9 bases in the middle. The CDR3 is 11 residues long. The CDR3 sequence: CASRTWCEQYF. The CDR3 nucleotides are TGTGCCAGCAGGACGTGGTGCGAGCAGTACTTC.

In this sample, this clonotype turned up once. One junction end does not reproduce the germline sequence, and a read error may be involved. The CDR3 is CASRSDCNTEAIF. The CDR3 DNA reads as TGTGCCAGCAGGTCGGACTGTAACACTGAAGCTATCTTT. This rearrangement joins TRBV11-3 to TRBJ1-1; no clear D. This CDR3 region has 13 residues. In germline, CDR1 is SGHNT, CDR2 YENEEA.

A word on this clonotype: At one of its ends the junction is not consistent with the germline gene, which may arise from a read error. DNA of the CDR3: TGCAGCGCTCACCGAGGAGAGACCCGGTACTTC. This translates into CSAHRGETRYF. The V gene is TRBV29-1, the J gene TRBJ2-5; D remains ambiguous. CDR3 length: 11 residues. Germline V CDR1 and CDR2: SQVTM, ANQGSEA.

The table lists this clonotype with a count of one. A read error is possible here, since a much larger clone lies one base away. This chain joins TRBV30 and TRBJ1-2; D possibly corresponds to TRBD1 (6 bases). The CDR3 runs to 15 residues. The V end was cut by 0 bases, the J end by 4 bases, with 15 bases between. Looked up from germline, CDR1 is GTSNPN and CDR2 is SVGIG (reference sequence). The CDR3 loop reads CAWSVRGALGYGYTF. CDR3 bases: TGTGCCTGGAGTGTACGGGGGGCGCTGGGCTATGGCTACACCTTC.

V usage is TRBV5-5 and J usage is TRBJ2-5; 8 positions match TRBD1. In germline, CDR1 is SGHKS, CDR2 YYEKEE (reference sequence). The CDR3 has 14 residues. Here the CDR3 reads CISSSLTGAETQYF. CDR3 coding DNA: TGTATCAGCAGCTCTCTGACAGGGGCCGAGACCCAGTACTTC.

This clonotype appeared a single time. At one of its ends the junction is not consistent with the germline gene, which may arise from a read error. The genes are TRBV6-2 or TRBV6-3 and TRBJ1-2, with D possibly TRBD1 on 5 matching bases. CDR1 MNHEY and CDR2 SVGEGT come from the germline V gene. The CDR3 is 18 amino acids. The CDR3, as DNA: TGTGCCACCAGTTACCATACTCCCCGGGACGGAAGTTCCTATGGCTACACCTTC. Protein: CATSYHTPRDGSSYGYTF.

The rearrangement uses TRBV11-2 and TRBJ2-5; TRBD1 matches 10 bases. The CDR3 has 15 residues. Trimming at V came to 4 bases and at J to 7 bases, leaving 9 bases not matched to a gene. From germline, CDR1 is SGHAT and CDR2 FQNNGV. The CDR3 DNA is TGTGCCAGCAGCTCAATAGGGACAGGGGCCGGGACCCAGTACTTC. Its protein product is CASSSIGTGAGTQYF. Full variable domain (rest looked up from reference TRBV11-2 and TRBJ2-5): EAGVAQSPRYKIIEKRQSVAFWCNPISGHATLYWYQQILGQGPKLLIQFQNNGVVDDSQLPKDRFSAERLKGVDSTLKIQPAKLEDSAVYLCASSSIGTGAGTQYFGPGTRLLVL.

This clonotype showed up many times. The chain is built from TRBV28 and TRBJ2-3; 7 bases agree with TRBD1. V was clipped by 6 bases and J by 1 base; unmatched bases: 7. The CDR3 runs to 15 residues. Germline loops: CDR1 MDHEN, CDR2 SYDVKM. CDR3 sequence reads: CASRKTGARTDTQYF. CDR3 nucleotides: TGTGCCAGCAGAAAAACAGGGGCGCGCACAGATACGCAGTATTTT.

Details on this clonotype: At one boundary the junction diverges from the germline segment, which might be a read error. The V call is TRBV6-2 or TRBV6-3, the J call TRBJ2-2, with 9 bases that match TRBD2. The length of the CDR3 is 17 residues. CDR1 is MNHEY, CDR2 SVGEGT, per germline. In DNA, the CDR3 is TGTACCAGCAGTTACCTTGCGGGAGGGCCTCTCACCGGGGAGCTGTTCTTT. This translates into CTSSYLAGGPLTGELFF.

This clonotype was picked up a small number of times. This may arise from a read error, as a much more abundant clone is one base away. The chain uses TRBV14 and TRBJ2-7; D is ambiguous. CDR1 is SGHDN and CDR2 is FVKESK in the germline V gene. CDR3 length equals 14 residues. The DNA for the CDR3 is TGTGCCAGCAGCCCCTCACGGACCTTGGCACCCGGGCACTTC. Protein product: CASSPSRTLAPGHF.

A word on this clonotype: The CDR3 does not end in the conserved phenylalanine or tryptophan, so this is likely a read error. The genes are TRBV4-3 and TRBJ2-1, with TRBD2 matching 7 bases. The CDR3 has 16 amino acids. Germline V CDR1 and CDR2: LGHNA, YSLEER. V dropped 3 bases and J dropped 4; count of bases not matched to a gene: 9. The chain's CDR3 is CASSQGTTGIYNEQFL. DNA of the CDR3: TGCGCCAGCAGCCAGGGGACTACCGGGATTTACAATGAGCAGTTCTTA.

Details on this clonotype: A much larger clone differs from this one at a single base, so this may be a read error. The chain recombines TRBV7-9 with TRBJ2-3, with D unclear. The CDR3 covers 14 residues. The V gene's germline CDR1 is SEHNR and CDR2 FQNEAQ (reference sequence). The CDR3 protein is CACSLGYVQDTQYF. CDR3 nucleotides: TGTGCCTGCAGCTTAGGGTACGTGCAGGATACGCAGTATTTT.

A note on this clonotype: The conserved final phenylalanine or tryptophan is absent from the CDR3, which likely points to a read error. V is TRBV4-1 and J is TRBJ2-2, with D possibly called TRBD1 or TRBD2 (6 bases each). This CDR3 is built from 16 residues. Looked up from germline, CDR1 is MGHRA and CDR2 is YSYEKL. The CDR3 DNA reads as TGCGCCAGCAACCAAGAACCGGGGGCCATCACCGGGGAGCTGTTTGTT. This encodes CASNQEPGAITGELFV.

V is TRBV4-3 and J is TRBJ2-2; the D call may be TRBD1 or TRBD2 (6 bases each). Germline V lookup: CDR1 LGHNA, CDR2 YSLEER. V lost 4 bases and J 7 bases, leaving 19 bases between the germline ends. The length of the CDR3 is 16 residues. In DNA form, the CDR3 reads TGCGCCAGCAGCCTCACCCGTGGAGGGGGTGGCGGGGAGCTGTTTTTT. It specifies CASSLTRGGGGGELFF.

V and J are TRBV6-5 and TRBJ2-6; maybe TRBD2 (6 bases). Germline V gene data show CDR1 as MNHEY and CDR2 as SVGAGI. V was shortened by 11 bases and J by 3 bases, with 17 bases between the two germline ends. The CDR3 loop spans 15 amino acids. CDR3 amino acids: CACTYGGGGANVLTF. The DNA for the CDR3 is TGTGCCTGCACTTACGGGGGTGGTGGGGCCAACGTCCTGACTTTC.

Relative to its sample, this clonotype is medium-sized (0.01 to 0.1%). The chain carries TRBV6-2 or TRBV6-3 and TRBJ1-6; D unresolved. V lost 5 bases to trimming and J lost 7 bases, with 3 bases between them. The CDR3 totals 11 residues. Germline V gene lookup returns CDR1 MNHEY and CDR2 SVGEGT. The CDR3 reads CASSGNSPLHF. DNA of the CDR3: TGTGCCAGCAGTGGGAATTCACCCCTCCACTTT.

This clonotype was counted at least ten times. V usage is TRBV6-2 or TRBV6-3 and J usage is TRBJ1-5; D not resolved. The V end was cut by 4 bases, the J end by 5 bases, with 12 bases between. The CDR3 length is 14 residues. Germline CDR1 and CDR2: MNHEY and SVGEGT. The CDR3 nucleotides read TGTGCCAGCAGTTTCGGGTACACCGATCAGCCCCAGCATTTT. Translating gives CASSFGYTDQPQHF.

V gene TRBV7-2 combines with J gene TRBJ1-2; a possible D gene is TRBD1 (5 bases). Trimming stripped 4 bases from V and 0 bases from J, with 15 bases between. Germline V CDR1 and CDR2: SGHTA, FQGNSA. The CDR3 runs 16 residues. This CDR3 reads CTSSYDRAQANYGYTF. CDR3 nucleotide sequence: TGTACCAGCAGCTACGACAGAGCTCAAGCTAACTATGGCTACACCTTC.

This clonotype has more than one count but fewer than ten. Given a much more abundant clone one base away, this may be a read error. The chain recombines TRBV12-3 or TRBV12-4 with TRBJ1-1; D remains ambiguous. CDR3 length equals 13 residues. CDR3 bases: TGTGCCAGCAACCCAGGACGGAACACTGAAGCTTCCTTT. Amino acids: CASNPGRNTEASF.

This rearrangement joins TRBV12-3 or TRBV12-4 to TRBJ2-7; possible D gene TRBD1, 5 bases. The CDR3 is 14 amino acids. Trimming took 6 bases from V and 3 from J, leaving 15 bases between them. Written as DNA, the CDR3 is TGTGCCAGCAGAGTACAGGAGTACTTCTACGAGCAGTACTTC. Protein sequence: CASRVQEYFYEQYF.

On this clonotype: No conserved phenylalanine or tryptophan ends this CDR3, so it is likely a read error. This chain links TRBV4-1 with TRBJ2-1, with TRBD1 as a possible D gene (7 bases). The CDR3 spans 16 residues. Germline V gives CDR1 MGHRA, CDR2 YSYEKL. The CDR3 DNA reads TGCGCCATCAGCCGCCCAGCTAGCGAGGGGGCCAATGAACAGTTCCTC. It codes for CAISRPASEGANEQFL.

The chain has TRBV28 and TRBJ2-7, with D perhaps matching TRBD1 (6 bases). This CDR3 is 14 amino acids long. The V gene's germline CDR1 is MDHEN and CDR2 SYDVKM. Trimming removed 11 bases from V and 3 bases from J, with 20 bases in between. The CDR3 is CACGTSRTVYEQYF. CDR3 nucleotide sequence: TGTGCCTGCGGCACCTCTCGGACAGTCTACGAGCAGTACTTC.

Comments on this clonotype: This may be a read error, as it is one base from a much larger clone. The V and J genes are TRBV6-1 and TRBJ2-1; weak D call: TRBD2 (6 bases). CDR1 MNHNS and CDR2 SASEGT come from the germline V gene. CDR3 size: 13 residues. The CDR3 sequence is CASIYAGSNEQLF. The CDR3 nucleotides are TGTGCCAGCATTTATGCGGGGTCCAATGAGCAGCTCTTC.

This clonotype was counted once. The CDR3 spells CASSHQTPELAVNEQFF. DNA of the CDR3: TGTGCCAGCAGTCACCAAACACCGGAACTAGCTGTCAATGAGCAGTTCTTC. The rearrangement links TRBV28 to TRBJ2-1; D may be TRBD2 (6 bases). Germline V gene sequence: CDR1 MDHEN, CDR2 SYDVKM. V was cut by 5 bases and J by 6 bases, with 23 bases left in between. The CDR3 totals 17 residues.

Only one count was recorded for this clonotype. A junction end diverges from the germline sequence, so it may reflect a read error. The CDR3 reads CVSSERRTSGTSSYNEQFF. The CDR3 DNA is TGTGTCAGCAGTGAAAGGAGGACTAGCGGGACCAGCTCCTATAATGAGCAGTTCTTC. The rearrangement joins TRBV6-1 to TRBJ2-1; the match to TRBD2 covers 12 bases. The germline CDR1 and CDR2 sequences are MNHNS and SASEGT. CDR3 size: 19 residues.

Comments on this clonotype: A much larger clone lies a single base off, so this may be a read error. Likely a read error: the CDR3 ends without its conserved phenylalanine or tryptophan. The V gene is TRBV11-3, the J gene TRBJ2-2; the D is unclear. The germline gives CDR1 SGHNT, CDR2 YENEEA. This CDR3 region has 13 residues. Trimming pared 4 bases from V and 8 bases from J, leaving 11 bases between. CDR3: CASSWSTEGELFL. The CDR3 nucleotides are TGTGCCAGCAGCTGGTCTACGGAGGGGGAGCTGTTTTTG.